The next 16 T cell receptor beta chains were all read from a single sample in a study of technical replicates of blood from a handful of donors. The repertoire was sequenced with immunoSEQ multiplex PCR; TCRdb's copy has only in-frame clones and lacks some. The sample has 50,000 to 75,000 clones, roughly 93% seen once. Input material: PBMCs. All receptors derive from a human donor in good health. Some clones in this sample may be carry-over from other donors' samples.

The chain carries TRBV29-1 and TRBJ2-1, with TRBD2 matching over 7 bases. Germline CDR1 reads SQVTM; CDR2 reads ANQGSEA. Germline trimming cut 1 base from V and 1 base from J; bases unmatched to any gene: 4. This CDR3 has 15 amino acids. Here the CDR3 reads CSVEATGGSYNEQFF. CDR3 coding DNA: TGCAGCGTTGAAGCAACCGGGGGGTCCTACAATGAGCAGTTCTTC.

A few counts support this clone. The chain uses TRBV6-6 and TRBJ2-7; D possibly corresponds to TRBD2 (5 bases). Trimming shortened V by 2 bases and J by 2 bases, and 10 bases separated the two germline ends. Per the germline V gene, CDR1 is MNHNY and CDR2 is SVGAGI (reference sequence). The CDR3 has 14 amino acids. The CDR3 DNA is TGTGCCAGCAGTTACCTGAGGGAAGCCTACGAGCAGTACTTC. It is translated as CASSYLREAYEQYF.

V and J are TRBV11-2 and TRBJ1-1; D unresolved. Germline CDR1 SGHAT, CDR2 FQNNGV. The ends were cut back, 5 bases at V and 0 bases at J, with 10 bases in the middle. This CDR3 has 14 residues. CDR3 nucleotides: TGTGCCAGCAGCCCACAAGTACTGAACACTGAAGCTTTCTTT. This encodes CASSPQVLNTEAFF.

The chain employs TRBV15 and TRBJ1-5, with 10 bases fitting TRBD1. CDR1 is LNHNV and CDR2 is YYDKDF in the germline V gene (reference sequence). The CDR3 length is 14 residues. V dropped 5 bases and J dropped 6; count of bases not matched to a gene: 4. CDR3 in amino acids: CATSRDRGIQPQHF. In DNA, the CDR3 is TGTGCCACCAGCCGGGACAGGGGTATTCAGCCCCAGCATTTT.

This sequence joins TRBV19 and TRBJ1-2; 9 bases match TRBD1. The V segment lost 7 bases and the J segment 5 bases; nucleotides outside the gene matches: 8. CDR1 is LNHDA and CDR2 is SQIVND in the germline V gene (reference sequence). The CDR3 has 14 amino acids. The DNA for the CDR3 is TGTGCCAGTATCCAGACAGGGGGGTATTATGGCTACACCTTC. It codes for CASIQTGGYYGYTF.

This sequence joins TRBV7-7 and TRBJ2-5, with D perhaps TRBD2 (6 bases). V was clipped by 5 bases and J by 7 bases, with 17 bases between them. This CDR3 comprises 14 residues. CDR1 SSHAT and CDR2 FNYEAQ come from the germline V gene (reference sequence). The CDR3 coding sequence is TGTGCCAGCAGCCCCACCGGGACTCCGTGGACCCAGTACTTC. Amino acids: CASSPTGTPWTQYF.

The V call is TRBV6-1, the J call TRBJ1-1; D gene unclear. The germline V gene encodes CDR1 MNHNS and CDR2 SASEGT. Trimming left V 3 bases short and J 4 bases short, with 21 bases between. This CDR3 region has 17 residues. CDR3 sequence (DNA): TGTGCCAGCAGTGATCGTTTCGCTACCCGCTTCTTCACTGAAGCTTTCTTT. Residues: CASSDRFATRFFTEAFF.

V usage is TRBV27 and J usage is TRBJ2-3, with no clear D. The CDR3 consists of 12 residues. The ends were cut back, 6 bases at V and 7 bases at J, with 11 bases in the middle. CDR1 is MNHEY, CDR2 SMNVEV, per germline (reference sequence). CDR3 DNA: TGTGCCAGCAGCCCTTCCCCCCATACGCAGTATTTT. It codes for CASSPSPHTQYF.

This chain links TRBV10-3 with TRBJ1-2; the match to TRBD1 covers 7 bases. The germline V gene has CDR1 ENHRY and CDR2 SYGVKD. V trimming: 7 bases; J trimming: 1 base; junction bases outside the gene matches: 6. There are 14 residues in the CDR3. CDR3 DNA sequence: TGTGCCATCACAGCCGGGACAGTTAACTATGGCTACACCTTC. Protein product: CAITAGTVNYGYTF.

This sequence joins TRBV5-1 and TRBJ2-7; 11 positions match TRBD2. Germline V gene sequence: CDR1 SGHRS, CDR2 YFSETQ. This CDR3 contains 14 residues. V dropped 5 bases and J dropped 8; count of bases not matched to a gene: 9. This chain's CDR3 is CASSPSGGRFKQYF. For the CDR3, the DNA is TGCGCCAGCAGTCCTAGCGGGGGGCGTTTCAAGCAGTACTTC.

The gene calls are TRBV7-9 and TRBJ2-2; 8 positions match TRBD2. In germline, CDR1 is SEHNR, CDR2 FQNEAQ (reference sequence). The CDR3 totals 15 residues. The trim removed 5 bases at V and 6 bases at J, leaving 8 bases unmatched. The CDR3 DNA reads TGTGCCAGCAGCACCCCGGGACTAGTTGCCGGGGAGCTGTTTTTT. Translation: CASSTPGLVAGELFF.

In nucleotides, the CDR3 is TGTGCCAGCAGCTCTAGCAGGGGTAGGACAGGCTCTGAAGCTTTCTTT. Its translation is CASSSSRGRTGSEAFF. The chain uses TRBV7-2 and TRBJ1-1; 7 nucleotides agree with TRBD1. CDR3 length equals 16 residues. The junction had 14 bases not matched to a gene; V was cut back by 4 bases and J by 6 bases. Germline loops: CDR1 SGHTA, CDR2 FQGNSA. Full variable domain (remainder filled in from reference TRBV7-2 and TRBJ1-1): GAGVSQSPSNKVTEKGKDVELRCDPISGHTALYWYRQSLGQGLEFLIYFQGNSAPDKSGLPSDRFSAERTGGSVSTLTIQRTQQEDSAVYLCASSSSRGRTGSEAFFGQGTRLTVV.

The chain combines TRBV10-3 with TRBJ2-3; possibly TRBD2 for D (6 bases). Germline CDR1 is ENHRY and CDR2 is SYGVKD. Trimming shortened V by 8 bases and J by 6 bases, and 27 bases separated the two germline ends. This CDR3 contains 17 residues. The CDR3 loop reads CAIPALEAGITPDTQYF. The CDR3 region has the DNA TGTGCCATCCCGGCCCTAGAAGCGGGCATCACCCCGGATACGCAGTATTTT.

The rearrangement uses TRBV2 and TRBJ2-4, with 11 bases identical to TRBD2. The germline CDR1 and CDR2 sequences are SNHLY and FYNNEI. The CDR3 sequence is 17 residues long. Trimming cost V 6 bases and J 0 bases; bases outside gene matches: 7. The CDR3 reads CASSSTSGAIAKNIQYF. CDR3 DNA sequence: TGTGCCAGCAGCTCGACTAGCGGGGCAATAGCCAAAAACATTCAGTACTTC.

This clone was seen once. The chain is built from TRBV6-4 and TRBJ2-1; 14 nucleotides align to TRBD2. V lost 4 bases and J lost 7; bases outside the gene matches: 3. CDR1 is MRHNA and CDR2 is SNTAGT in the germline V gene. This CDR3 contains 15 residues. CDR3 in DNA: TGTGCCAGCAGTGTGACTAGCGGGGGGGCTAATGAGCAGTTCTTC. Its protein is CASSVTSGGANEQFF.

The rearrangement links TRBV5-4 to TRBJ1-1; tentative D call: TRBD1 (5 bases). This CDR3 is 16 amino acids long. The germline V gene has CDR1 SGHNT and CDR2 YYREEE (reference sequence). Trimming removed 4 bases from V and 0 bases from J, with 16 bases in between. CDR3 bases: TGTGCCAGCAGCAGGGGTGGGAGGGGCATGAACACTGAAGCTTTCTTT. The encoded protein is CASSRGGRGMNTEAFF.